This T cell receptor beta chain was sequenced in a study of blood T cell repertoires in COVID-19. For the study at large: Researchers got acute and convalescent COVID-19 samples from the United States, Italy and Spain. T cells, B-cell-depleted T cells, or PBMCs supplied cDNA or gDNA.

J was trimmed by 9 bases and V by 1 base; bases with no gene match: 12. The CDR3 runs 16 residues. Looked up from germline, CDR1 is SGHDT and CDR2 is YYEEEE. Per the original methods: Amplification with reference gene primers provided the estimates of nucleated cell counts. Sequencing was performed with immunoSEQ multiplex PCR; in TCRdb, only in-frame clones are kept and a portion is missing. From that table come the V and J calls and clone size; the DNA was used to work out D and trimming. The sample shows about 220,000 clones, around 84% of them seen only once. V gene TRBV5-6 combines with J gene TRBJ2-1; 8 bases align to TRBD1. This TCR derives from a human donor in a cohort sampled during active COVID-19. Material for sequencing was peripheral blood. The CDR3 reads CASSLSGTGRRGEQFF. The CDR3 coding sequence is TGTGCCAGCAGCTTGTCCGGGACAGGTCGTAGGGGTGAGCAGTTCTTC.